The 26 T cell receptor beta chains in this list originate from one sample, sequenced in a study of blood T cell repertoires in COVID-19. The method was immunoSEQ multiplex PCR; TCRdb's version includes in-frame clones alone and lacks a portion of them. This table holds over 250,000 clones, 80% to 90% found once. The specimen sequenced was peripheral blood. The receptors were gathered from a woman in her 70s with acute or convalescent COVID-19.

This chain uses TRBV7-9 with TRBJ2-2; 10 bases map to TRBD2. The germline CDR1 and CDR2 sequences are SEHNR and FQNEAQ (reference sequence). The V gene end was trimmed by 4 bases and the J gene end by 4 bases; junction bases not matched to a gene: 3. The CDR3 has 15 residues. CDR3 region: CASSWTSGSTGELFF. For the CDR3, the DNA is TGTGCCAGCAGCTGGACTAGCGGATCCACCGGGGAGCTGTTTTTT. Variable domain in full (rest from reference TRBV7-9 and TRBJ2-2): DTGVSQNPRHKITKRGQNVTFRCDPISEHNRLYWYRQTLGQGPEFLTYFQNEAQLEKSRLLSDRFSAERPKGSFSTLEIQRTEQGDSAMYLCASSWTSGSTGELFFGEGSRLTVL.

The J gene is TRBJ1-6, the V gene TRBV19; D is uncertain. Trimming left V 3 bases short and J 0 bases short, with 9 bases between. The CDR3 runs to 16 residues. Germline V gene data show CDR1 as LNHDA and CDR2 as SQIVND (reference sequence). DNA of the CDR3: TGTGCCAGTAGTATCTCTCCCAGCTCCTATAATTCACCCCTCCACTTT. Translating it yields CASSISPSSYNSPLHF.

The chain combines TRBV5-1 with TRBJ2-7; 11 bases map to TRBD1. Unmatched junction bases numbered 7, after V lost 9 bases and J lost 2 bases. From germline, CDR1 is SGHRS and CDR2 YFSETQ. The CDR3 has 14 amino acids. The CDR3 region has the DNA TGCGCCACCAAGGGGGGACAGGGGGCCTACGAGCAGTACTTC. Translated, it gives CATKGGQGAYEQYF.

About this clone: Other DNA sequences in the sample encode the same CDR3. The chain employs TRBV7-2 and TRBJ1-1, with D tentatively TRBD1 (6 bases). Trimming pared 3 bases from V and 2 bases from J, leaving 10 bases between. Germline V CDR1 and CDR2: SGHTA, FQGNSA. The CDR3 is 14 residues long. DNA for the CDR3: TGTGCCAGCAGCTTGTGGGGGGGCAACACTGAAGCTTTCTTT. Amino acids: CASSLWGGNTEAFF. Complete variable domain (other parts from reference TRBV7-2 and TRBJ1-1): GAGVSQSPSNKVTEKGKDVELRCDPISGHTALYWYRQSLGQGLEFLIYFQGNSAPDKSGLPSDRFSAERTGGSVSTLTIQRTQQEDSAVYLCASSLWGGNTEAFFGQGTRLTVV.

The rearrangement uses TRBV19 and TRBJ2-4; no definite D call. The germline V gene encodes CDR1 LNHDA and CDR2 SQIVND (reference sequence). Deletions cut 1 base from V and 1 base from J, with 11 bases between. The CDR3 is 16 residues long. In nucleotides, the CDR3 is TGTGCCAGTAGTATAGGGGCAAGGATGGCCAAAAACATTCAGTACTTC. Translated: CASSIGARMAKNIQYF.

The V gene is TRBV4-1, the J gene TRBJ2-3; TRBD1 might be the D (5 bases). CDR3 length: 15 residues. The V end was cut by 2 bases, the J end by 0 bases, with 9 bases between. Germline V lookup: CDR1 MGHRA, CDR2 YSYEKL. The CDR3: CASSQQGPSTDTQYF. Written as DNA, the CDR3 is TGCGCCAGCAGCCAACAGGGCCCTAGCACAGATACGCAGTATTTT.

The chain combines TRBV10-2 with TRBJ1-5, with TRBD1 as a possible D gene (5 bases). The V gene's germline CDR1 is WSHSY and CDR2 SAAADI. V was trimmed by 3 bases and J by 3 bases, leaving 12 bases between them. The CDR3 is 15 residues long. This CDR3 reads CASSDFGRANQPQHF. CDR3 DNA: TGCGCCAGCAGTGATTTCGGCAGGGCCAATCAGCCCCAGCATTTT.

The chain joins TRBV6-5 to TRBJ1-2; TRBD1 matches 8 bases. The CDR3 runs to 14 residues. Germline V CDR1 and CDR2: MNHEY, SVGAGI. V trimming: 4 bases; J trimming: 4 bases; junction bases outside the gene matches: 5. The CDR3 bases are TGTGCCAGCAGTTTTGACAGGGGTTCCTATGGCTACACCTTC. It yields the protein CASSFDRGSYGYTF.

In its sample, this clone was seen a few times. An end of the junction differs from the germline gene, which may be a read error. The chain has TRBV12-3 or TRBV12-4 and TRBJ2-7; possibly TRBD2 for D (6 bases). The CDR3 runs to 12 residues. The CDR3 nucleotides read TGTGCGGCGGCGGGGAACTCCAACGAGCAGTACTTC. As protein: CAAAGNSNEQYF.

This clone was recorded once. V is TRBV19 and J is TRBJ2-1, with TRBD2 matching 9 bases. Trimming took 2 bases from V and 11 from J; bases not matched to a gene: 4. CDR3 length: 13 amino acids. Germline V gene data show CDR1 as LNHDA and CDR2 as SQIVND (reference sequence). CDR3 residues: CASSILAGWQQFF. The CDR3, as DNA: TGTGCCAGTAGTATACTAGCGGGGTGGCAGCAGTTCTTC. Combining the CDR3 with reference TRBV19 and TRBJ2-1 gives the whole variable domain DGGITQSPKYLFRKEGQNVTLSCEQNLNHDAMYWYRQDPGQGLRLIYYSQIVNDFQKGDIAEGYSVSREKKESFPLTVTSAQKNPTAFYLCASSILAGWQQFFGPGTRLTVL.

This clone was found a few times. The chain has TRBV10-3 and TRBJ1-1; D perhaps matches TRBD1 (5 bases). Looked up from germline, CDR1 is ENHRY and CDR2 is SYGVKD. The germline V and J ends were trimmed by 10 bases and 5 bases, with 14 bases remaining between them. The length of the CDR3 is 12 residues. The DNA for the CDR3 is TGTGCCACGAAGGGGTCGGGTACTGAAGCTTTCTTT. Its translation is CATKGSGTEAFF.

A few counts support this clone. This chain uses TRBV18 with TRBJ1-5; TRBD1 is a possible D gene (6 bases). This CDR3 has 14 residues. Deletions cut 4 bases from V and 0 bases from J, with 7 bases between. Germline loops: CDR1 KGHSH, CDR2 LQKENI. CDR3 sequence: CASSRQDSNQPQHF. The CDR3 coding sequence is TGTGCCAGCTCACGACAGGATAGCAATCAGCCCCAGCATTTT.

The rearrangement uses TRBV10-3 and TRBJ2-1; tentative D call: TRBD2 (5 bases). Germline values: CDR1 ENHRY, CDR2 SYGVKD. V lost 3 bases and J 7 bases, leaving 10 bases between the germline ends. CDR3 length: 13 residues. The CDR3 sequence is CAISDTGWNEQFF. In DNA, the CDR3 is TGTGCCATCAGTGATACGGGATGGAATGAGCAGTTCTTC.

This rearrangement joins TRBV6-5 to TRBJ1-1; D gene uncertain. The CDR3 consists of 12 residues. The germline V gene has CDR1 MNHEY and CDR2 SVGAGI. V dropped 6 bases and J dropped 7 bases, with 12 bases sitting between them. The chain's CDR3 is CASSRGSDEAFF. CDR3 DNA: TGTGCCAGCAGCCGGGGATCTGATGAAGCTTTCTTT.

The chain uses TRBV30 and TRBJ1-1; D remains unclear. Trimming left V 8 bases short and J 4 bases short, with 8 bases between. CDR3 size: 10 residues. Germline V CDR1 and CDR2: GTSNPN, SVGIG (reference sequence). As DNA, the CDR3 is TGTGCCGGGTGGAGCACTGAAGCTTTCTTT. This translates into CAGWSTEAFF.

The V call is TRBV6-5, the J call TRBJ2-2, with D possibly matching TRBD2 (5 bases). The germline V and J ends were trimmed by 8 bases and 5 bases, with 15 bases remaining between them. This CDR3 spans 14 amino acids. CDR1 MNHEY and CDR2 SVGAGI come from the germline V gene. The CDR3 sequence: CASRVRTGTGELFF. Here the CDR3 DNA reads TGTGCCAGCCGGGTTCGAACGGGAACCGGGGAGCTGTTTTTT.

The gene calls are TRBV4-1 and TRBJ2-3, with 7 bases fitting TRBD2. The trim removed 1 base at V and 1 base at J, leaving 5 bases unmatched. Germline loops: CDR1 MGHRA, CDR2 YSYEKL. There are 16 residues in the CDR3. The CDR3 sequence: CASSQARGGRTDTQYF. CDR3 bases: TGCGCCAGCAGCCAAGCCCGCGGGGGACGCACAGATACGCAGTATTTT.

The chain couples TRBV6-6 to TRBJ1-1, with D perhaps matching TRBD1 (5 bases). V was trimmed by 7 bases and J by 8 bases, leaving 23 bases between them. Germline loops: CDR1 MNHNY, CDR2 SVGAGI (reference sequence). CDR3 length: 15 residues. CDR3: CASTQKNRNKGEAFF. The CDR3 DNA sequence: TGTGCCAGCACCCAGAAGAACAGGAATAAGGGCGAAGCTTTCTTT.

The chain carries TRBV7-9 and TRBJ1-2; 9 bases line up with TRBD1. The V gene end was trimmed by 4 bases and the J gene end by 2 bases; junction bases not matched to a gene: 2. The CDR3 is 14 amino acids. CDR1 SEHNR and CDR2 FQNEAQ come from the germline V gene (reference sequence). CDR3 in DNA: TGTGCCAGCAGCTGGGGACAGGGAAACTATGGCTACACCTTC. It yields the protein CASSWGQGNYGYTF.

Only one count was recorded for this clone. The J gene is TRBJ2-2, the V gene TRBV11-2; 7 bases are a match to TRBD1. This CDR3 has 15 residues. Per germline, CDR1 SGHAT and CDR2 FQNNGV. The J segment lost 4 bases and the V segment lost 5 bases, leaving 7 bases of the junction unmatched. The CDR3 DNA sequence: TGTGCCAGCAGCCAGAACAGGGGCCGCACCGGGGAGCTGTTTTTT. This translates into CASSQNRGRTGELFF. The complete variable domain, with remaining parts taken from reference TRBV11-2 and TRBJ2-2, reads EAGVAQSPRYKIIEKRQSVAFWCNPISGHATLYWYQQILGQGPKLLIQFQNNGVVDDSQLPKDRFSAERLKGVDSTLKIQPAKLEDSAVYLCASSQNRGRTGELFFGEGSRLTVL.

This chain uses TRBV6-5 with TRBJ1-2; the D gene is possibly TRBD1 (5 bases). This CDR3 is 13 amino acids long. V was pared by 7 bases and J by 3 bases, with 12 bases between. Looked up from germline, CDR1 is MNHEY and CDR2 is SVGAGI. Here the CDR3 reads CASTRRGDYGYTF. In DNA, the CDR3 is TGTGCCAGCACCAGACGGGGGGACTATGGCTACACCTTC.

In nucleotides, the CDR3 is TGTGCCAGCACCGACCAGCTCCCTAGCAAAAACATTCAGTACTTC. This gives the protein CASTDQLPSKNIQYF. The rearrangement joins TRBV6-4 to TRBJ2-4, with D uncertain. The CDR3 is 15 amino acids. Looked up from germline, CDR1 is MRHNA and CDR2 is SNTAGT. The V gene lost 7 bases and the J gene lost 3 bases, with 16 bases spanning the gap.

Here the CDR3 DNA reads TGTGCCAGCAGTCAACCCTCGGGTCGTCCCCGAAACTCCTATAATTCACCCCTCCACTTT. This encodes CASSQPSGRPRNSYNSPLHF. V is TRBV6-6 and J is TRBJ1-6; D unresolved. Looked up from germline, CDR1 is MNHNY and CDR2 is SVGAGI (reference sequence). V lost 5 bases and J 0 bases, leaving 23 bases between the germline ends. The CDR3 is 20 residues long.

V gene TRBV11-2 combines with J gene TRBJ1-2; 8 bases align to TRBD1. With 3 bases clipped from V and 5 bases from J, the junction kept 8 bases outside the gene matches. The CDR3 length is 15 residues. Germline V gives CDR1 SGHAT, CDR2 FQNNGV. CDR3 DNA sequence: TGTGCCAGCAGCTTCAACCAATACAGGGGGTATGGCTACACCTTC. Amino acids: CASSFNQYRGYGYTF.

The chain combines TRBV7-6 with TRBJ2-2; D perhaps matches TRBD1 (5 bases). The CDR3 is 15 residues long. The V end was cut by 5 bases, the J end by 4 bases, with 14 bases between. Germline V gives CDR1 SGHVS, CDR2 FNYEAQ. The CDR3 DNA sequence: TGTGCCAGCAGCGCCGGCGCAGGGTTCACCGGGGAGCTGTTTTTT. Its protein is CASSAGAGFTGELFF.

The chain uses TRBV7-9 and TRBJ2-7; 7 nucleotides line up with TRBD1. V lost 5 bases, J lost 3 bases, and 1 base stayed unmatched. CDR1 is SEHNR and CDR2 is FQNEAQ in the germline V gene (reference sequence). CDR3 length: 12 residues. DNA of the CDR3: TGTGCCAGCAGCCGACAGGGCTACGAGCAGTACTTC. It translates to CASSRQGYEQYF.